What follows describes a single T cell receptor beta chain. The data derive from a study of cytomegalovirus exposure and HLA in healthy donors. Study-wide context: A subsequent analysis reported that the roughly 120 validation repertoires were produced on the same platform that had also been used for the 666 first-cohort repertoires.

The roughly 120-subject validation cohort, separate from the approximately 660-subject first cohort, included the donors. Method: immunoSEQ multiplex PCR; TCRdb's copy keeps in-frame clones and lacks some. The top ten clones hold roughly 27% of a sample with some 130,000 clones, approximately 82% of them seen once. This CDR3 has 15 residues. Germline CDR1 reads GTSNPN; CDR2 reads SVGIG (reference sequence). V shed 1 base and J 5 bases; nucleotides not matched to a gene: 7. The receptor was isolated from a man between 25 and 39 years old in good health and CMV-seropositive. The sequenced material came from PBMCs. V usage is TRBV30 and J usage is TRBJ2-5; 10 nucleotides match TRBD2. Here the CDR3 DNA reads TGTGCCTGGAGTGGAACAGCGGGAGGGGGTGAGACCCAGTACTTC. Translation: CAWSGTAGGGETQYF.